The present entry profiles one T cell receptor beta chain with its context. Its antigen is unknown. This specimen comes from a study of blood T cells in healthy people across ages. The CDR3 has 13 amino acids. The V gene lost 6 bases and the J gene lost 4 bases, with 15 bases spanning the gap. The germline V gene has CDR1 SQVTM and CDR2 ANQGSEA. Study results and caveats: Higher diversity, along with more naive CD4+ cells, distinguished long-lived donors from aged donors. Strongly correlated with naive T cell percentage was TCR beta diversity.

The second PCR ran roughly 7 to 12 cycles with a sample-barcoded 5' primer and J-beta primers. MiXCR, run by TCRdb on the 5' RACE reads, gives a single entry per CDR3 protein. The table shows around 1.5 million distinct CDR3 sequences, with around 36% occurring only once. This sequence was found in a woman between 25 and 40 years old in good health. This chain links TRBV29-1 with TRBJ1-2, with D possibly being TRBD1 (6 bases). Specimen: blood. The CDR3 loop is CSVYRQDSYGYTF. The CDR3, as DNA: TGCAGCGTCTACCGGCAGGACAGCTATGGCTACACCTTC.